Below, 30 T cell receptor beta chains from the same sample are listed, as sequenced in a study of T cell changes during pregnancy in multiple sclerosis. This table comes from immunoSEQ multiplex PCR, and its TCRdb copy is limited to in-frame clones, with some not included. The sample records fewer than 45,000 clones, roughly 92% being singletons. This specimen was CD4+ T cells from peripheral blood mononuclear cells, taken in the first trimester of pregnancy. These receptors all come from a female donor with multiple sclerosis, enrolled in a pregnancy study.

This clone was found a few times. The chain links TRBV5-1 to TRBJ1-6; no reliable D call. The CDR3 is made up of 14 amino acids. The ends were cut back, 0 bases at V and 7 bases at J, with 8 bases in the middle. Germline V gene data show CDR1 as SGHRS and CDR2 as YFSETQ. CDR3 in DNA: TGCGCCAGCAGCTTGGCCTCGGGGAATTCACCCCTCCACTTT. Its translation is CASSLASGNSPLHF.

This clone was found once. The chain is built from TRBV2 and TRBJ2-7, with 13 bases aligning to TRBD2. Trimming cost V 6 bases and J 0 bases; bases outside gene matches: 5. The CDR3 totals 16 residues. From germline, CDR1 is SNHLY and CDR2 FYNNEI. This CDR3 reads CASSETSGGLSYEQYF. The CDR3 nucleotides are TGTGCCAGCAGCGAGACTAGCGGGGGGCTCTCCTACGAGCAGTACTTC.

The V and J genes are TRBV19 and TRBJ2-7; tentatively, D is TRBD1 (5 bases). V was shortened by 5 bases and J by 8 bases, with 16 bases between the two germline ends. The germline CDR1 and CDR2 sequences are LNHDA and SQIVND (reference sequence). CDR3 length equals 13 residues. The CDR3 sequence is CASSSGQGNKQYF. The CDR3 bases are TGTGCCAGTAGTTCCGGTCAGGGTAACAAGCAGTACTTC.

The rearrangement links TRBV6-1 to TRBJ2-3, with 8 bases matching TRBD1. The J segment lost 1 base and the V segment lost 3 bases, leaving 3 bases of the junction unmatched. The CDR3 has 15 amino acids. CDR1 and CDR2 (germline): MNHNS, SASEGT. The CDR3 nucleotides read TGTGCCAGCAGTGATGGGACAGGCGGCACAGATACGCAGTATTTT. As protein: CASSDGTGGTDTQYF.

This chain joins TRBV1 and TRBJ2-1; TRBD2 is taken as the D call from the table, unchecked against the DNA. TRBV1 has pseudogene status. The CDR3 length is 17 residues. CDR3 coding DNA: TGCACCAGCAGCCAACCAACGACTAGCGGCTCCTACAATGAGCAGTTCTTC. Its protein product is CTSSQPTTSGSYNEQFF.

The chain recombines TRBV10-2 with TRBJ2-3; 10 nucleotides match TRBD1. The CDR3 is made up of 15 amino acids. V was pared by 7 bases and J by 4 bases, with 8 bases of the junction left unmatched. Germline CDR1 and CDR2: WSHSY and SAAADI. This CDR3 reads CASTERGTGADTQYF. In DNA, the CDR3 is TGCGCCAGCACCGAGAGGGGGACAGGGGCAGATACGCAGTATTTT.

The rearrangement links TRBV4-2 to TRBJ1-5, with a possible D match to TRBD1 (6 bases). CDR1 LGHNA and CDR2 YNFKEQ come from the germline V gene. This CDR3 has 13 residues. Between the trimmed V and J ends, which lost 6 bases and 8 bases, there was a span of 14 bases. The CDR3, as DNA: TGTGCCAGCAGGGGGGCCCTCAAGGAGCCCCAGCATTTT. It yields the protein CASRGALKEPQHF.

This chain links TRBV7-2 with TRBJ2-5; 9 bases match TRBD2. The CDR3 runs 15 residues. Germline V gene data show CDR1 as SGHTA and CDR2 as FQGNSA. The V and J ends lost 4 bases and 5 bases, in that order; junction bases with no gene match: 8. As DNA, the CDR3 is TGTGCCAGCAGCTCAAGTAGCGGGAGTGGGGAGACCCAGTACTTC. It encodes CASSSSSGSGETQYF.

The V and J genes are TRBV11-3 and TRBJ2-3, with 7 bases matching TRBD2. V gave up 5 bases and J gave up 1 base; unmatched junction bases: 6. The germline V gene has CDR1 SGHNT and CDR2 YENEEA. CDR3 length: 15 amino acids. The DNA for the CDR3 is TGTGCCAGCAGCCCCAGCCGGGAGGGCACAGATACGCAGTATTTT. It is translated as CASSPSREGTDTQYF.

This rearrangement joins TRBV27 to TRBJ2-4, with 7 nucleotides matching TRBD1. CDR3 size: 14 residues. Germline V gene data show CDR1 as MNHEY and CDR2 as SMNVEV (reference sequence). Trimming cost V 6 bases and J 1 base; bases outside gene matches: 3. The CDR3 is CASSVQGAKNIQYF. In DNA form, the CDR3 reads TGTGCCAGCAGCGTACAGGGGGCCAAAAACATTCAGTACTTC.

The rearrangement links TRBV19 to TRBJ1-5; D is possibly TRBD1 (6 bases). This CDR3 has 15 residues. CDR1 LNHDA and CDR2 SQIVND come from the germline V gene (reference sequence). Trimming left V 6 bases short and J 2 bases short, with 14 bases between. CDR3 nucleotides: TGTGCCAGTAGGGACAGAGGTATCGGCAATCAGCCCCAGCATTTT. Amino acids: CASRDRGIGNQPQHF.

The chain has TRBV5-4 and TRBJ2-6; the D gene is possibly TRBD1 (6 bases). CDR3 length equals 17 residues. V lost 4 bases, J lost 0 bases, and 14 bases lay in between. The germline V gene encodes CDR1 SGHNT and CDR2 YYREEE (reference sequence). The CDR3 DNA sequence: TGTGCCAGCAGCCCGGGACACAAGGCCTCTGGGGCCAACGTCCTGACTTTC. This encodes CASSPGHKASGANVLTF.

The chain has TRBV15 and TRBJ2-5, with 8 nucleotides matching TRBD1. The germline V gene has CDR1 LNHNV and CDR2 YYDKDF (reference sequence). V lost 8 bases, J lost 4 bases, and 12 bases stayed unmatched. The CDR3 has 15 residues. The CDR3 sequence: CATRSGAGGLETQYF. The CDR3 coding sequence is TGTGCCACCCGGTCCGGAGCAGGGGGCTTAGAGACCCAGTACTTC.

The chain links TRBV19 to TRBJ2-3; 10 nucleotides match TRBD2. In germline, CDR1 is LNHDA, CDR2 SQIVND (reference sequence). V shed 6 bases and J 0 bases; nucleotides not matched to a gene: 3. The CDR3 totals 15 residues. The CDR3 spells CASSTLAGSTDTQYF. CDR3 DNA sequence: TGTGCCAGTAGCACACTAGCGGGGAGCACAGATACGCAGTATTTT.

V usage is TRBV2 and J usage is TRBJ1-5; 9 bases are shared with TRBD1. Germline trimming cut 5 bases from V and 7 bases from J; bases unmatched to any gene: 6. The V gene's germline CDR1 is SNHLY and CDR2 FYNNEI. CDR3 length equals 14 residues. DNA of the CDR3: TGTGCCAGCAGTCGTGACAGGGGGAGGCAGCCCCAGCATTTT. Its protein product is CASSRDRGRQPQHF.

The genes are TRBV28 and TRBJ1-5, with unresolved D. This CDR3 contains 14 residues. In germline, CDR1 is MDHEN, CDR2 SYDVKM. V lost 7 bases to trimming and J lost 4 bases, with 14 bases between them. In DNA, the CDR3 is TGTGCCAGCAAGGAGGTACCCCCTAATCAGCCCCAGCATTTT. This translates into CASKEVPPNQPQHF. The full variable domain, with the rest looked up from reference TRBV28 and TRBJ1-5, is DVKVTQSSRYLVKRTGEKVFLECVQDMDHENMFWYRQDPGLGLRLIYFSYDVKMKEKGDIPEGYSVSREKKERFSLILESASTNQTSMYLCASKEVPPNQPQHFGDGTRLSIL.

A few counts support this clone. The chain carries TRBV5-1 and TRBJ2-7, with 8 bases lining up with TRBD1. V was pared by 0 bases and J by 5 bases, with 7 bases of the junction left unmatched. CDR3 size: 15 residues. Germline CDR1 reads SGHRS; CDR2 reads YFSETQ. The CDR3 loop is CASSLAMTGVDEQYF. The CDR3, as DNA: TGCGCCAGCAGCTTGGCGATGACAGGGGTGGACGAGCAGTACTTC.

This chain uses TRBV19 with TRBJ2-2; D may be TRBD1 (6 bases). The germline V gene encodes CDR1 LNHDA and CDR2 SQIVND (reference sequence). Between the trimmed V and J ends, which lost 1 base and 1 base, there was a span of 7 bases. CDR3 length equals 15 residues. The CDR3: CASSIGGQNTGELFF. The CDR3 nucleotides are TGTGCCAGTAGTATAGGGGGACAGAACACCGGGGAGCTGTTTTTT.

This clone has just a few counts. CDR3 residues: CASSSRATGDSQYF. The CDR3, as DNA: TGTGCCAGCAGTTCCCGAGCGACAGGGGATTCTCAGTACTTC. This chain connects TRBV6-5 to TRBJ2-4; TRBD1 matches at 8 bases. The CDR3 consists of 14 residues. Germline CDR1 reads MNHEY; CDR2 reads SVGAGI. J lost 12 bases, V lost 4 bases, and 11 bases had no gene match.

The V and J genes are TRBV9 and TRBJ1-3; possibly TRBD1 for D (5 bases). Trimming left V 0 bases short and J 0 bases short, with 7 bases between. The germline V gene encodes CDR1 SGDLS and CDR2 YYNGEE. CDR3 length: 15 residues. Written as DNA, the CDR3 is TGTGCCAGCAGCGTAGCAGGACACTCTGGAAACACCATATATTTT. Its protein is CASSVAGHSGNTIYF.

This chain links TRBV4-2 with TRBJ1-4, with TRBD1 matching over 9 bases. The CDR3 extends over 16 amino acids. CDR1 is LGHNA, CDR2 YNFKEQ, per germline. V was clipped by 3 bases and J by 2 bases; unmatched bases: 4. The CDR3 region is CASSHRDRGTNEKLFF. In nucleotides, the CDR3 is TGTGCCAGCAGCCATCGAGACAGGGGGACTAATGAAAAACTGTTTTTT.

The rearrangement links TRBV28 to TRBJ2-7; tentative D call: TRBD1 (6 bases). Germline assignment: CDR1 MDHEN and CDR2 SYDVKM. Deletions cut 2 bases from V and 3 bases from J, with 11 bases between. The CDR3 has 14 residues. The CDR3 is CASSLPTGIYEQYF. The DNA of the CDR3 is TGTGCCAGCAGTTTACCCACAGGGATCTACGAGCAGTACTTC.

The V and J genes are TRBV15 and TRBJ2-1, with 7 bases matching TRBD2. Germline V CDR1 and CDR2: LNHNV, YYDKDF (reference sequence). The V and J ends lost 1 base and 3 bases, in that order; junction bases with no gene match: 3. The length of the CDR3 is 15 residues. CDR3 coding DNA: TGTGCCACCAGCAGAGGGGGAGGGGACTACAATGAGCAGTTCTTC. It translates to CATSRGGGDYNEQFF.

This chain links TRBV7-2 with TRBJ2-7; 9 bases align to TRBD2. V lost 1 base to trimming and J lost 6 bases; unmatched junction nucleotides: 1. Germline CDR1 and CDR2: SGHTA and FQGNSA. The CDR3 loop spans 13 amino acids. The CDR3 region is CASSLGAGGEQYF. CDR3 DNA sequence: TGTGCCAGCAGCTTAGGAGCGGGAGGCGAGCAGTACTTC.

The chain employs TRBV27 and TRBJ2-1; 14 bases are a match to TRBD2. Unmatched junction bases numbered 31, after V lost 6 bases and J lost 12 bases. The CDR3 spans 22 residues. Germline V gene lookup returns CDR1 MNHEY and CDR2 SMNVEV (reference sequence). The CDR3 sequence: CASSLRWGTGRSGTSGRDRQFF. The CDR3 DNA follows: TGTGCCAGCAGCCTAAGATGGGGTACAGGGAGATCGGGGACTAGCGGGAGAGATCGGCAGTTCTTC.

The gene calls are TRBV2 and TRBJ2-5; unclear D gene. The germline V gene has CDR1 SNHLY and CDR2 FYNNEI. The V end lost 1 base, the J end lost 5 bases, and 11 bases lay between the germline ends. This CDR3 has 14 amino acids. CDR3 bases: TGTGCCAGCAGTGAAGAGCGTACCCTGGAGACCCAGTACTTC. Translation: CASSEERTLETQYF.

This clone was counted only a few times. This CDR3 is also generated by other DNA sequences in the sample. The chain links TRBV30 to TRBJ1-3, with D possibly matching TRBD1 (5 bases). The CDR3 runs 15 residues. Trimming removed 2 bases from V and 3 bases from J, with 14 bases in between. The germline V gene has CDR1 GTSNPN and CDR2 SVGIG (reference sequence). CDR3 sequence (DNA): TGTGCCTGGAGTCGGGACTCAGGGAGTGGAAACACCATATATTTT. It yields the protein CAWSRDSGSGNTIYF.

The rearrangement links TRBV11-2 to TRBJ2-3; 8 bases align to TRBD2. The J segment lost 4 bases and the V segment lost 1 base, leaving 4 bases of the junction unmatched. Germline V lookup: CDR1 SGHAT, CDR2 FQNNGV. CDR3 length: 15 amino acids. CDR3 nucleotide sequence: TGTGCCAGCAGCTTAGCCGGGAGGGCCCCAGATACGCAGTATTTT. Amino acids: CASSLAGRAPDTQYF. Variable domain in full (rest from reference TRBV11-2 and TRBJ2-3): EAGVAQSPRYKIIEKRQSVAFWCNPISGHATLYWYQQILGQGPKLLIQFQNNGVVDDSQLPKDRFSAERLKGVDSTLKIQPAKLEDSAVYLCASSLAGRAPDTQYFGPGTRLTVL.

V and J are TRBV30 and TRBJ1-2, with a tentative D call TRBD1 (6 bases). CDR3 length: 14 residues. Germline V CDR1 and CDR2: GTSNPN, SVGIG (reference sequence). Deletions cut 5 bases from V and 5 bases from J, with 18 bases between. CDR3: CAWSPKGGDYGYTF. CDR3 nucleotide sequence: TGTGCCTGGTCCCCGAAGGGGGGGGATTATGGCTACACCTTC.

This clone was picked up a small number of times. The chain employs TRBV4-3 and TRBJ2-2, with D hard to call. The CDR3 contains 17 residues. Germline lookup yields CDR1 LGHNA and CDR2 YSLEER. Deletions cut 0 bases from V and 0 bases from J, with 11 bases between. CDR3 protein: CASSQEHAFANTGELFF. CDR3 DNA sequence: TGCGCCAGCAGCCAAGAGCACGCGTTCGCGAACACCGGGGAGCTGTTTTTT.